These 8 T cell receptor beta chains originate from one sample sequenced in a study of cytomegalovirus exposure and HLA in healthy donors. A multiplex PCR was run with 60 Vbeta primers and 13 Jbeta primers. Data came from immunoSEQ multiplex PCR; TCRdb stores just in-frame clones and leaves some out. The data show some 80,000 clones, with about four fifths seen just once and less than 6.5% held by the top ten. The sample consisted of PBMCs. The receptors derive from a man aged 18 to 30 in good health and CMV-seropositive.

CDR3 in amino acids: CASSTLGRGEQYF. The CDR3 DNA sequence: TGTGCCAGCAGCACCCTCGGTCGCGGCGAGCAGTACTTC. The chain joins TRBV14 to TRBJ2-7; D unclear. CDR1 and CDR2 (germline): SGHDN, FVKESK. The CDR3 has 13 residues. V was clipped by 5 bases and J by 6 bases, with 14 bases between them.

This chain uses TRBV14 with TRBJ2-2; perhaps TRBD1 as D (5 bases). V was trimmed by 7 bases and J by 0 bases, leaving 9 bases between them. Germline CDR1 is SGHDN and CDR2 is FVKESK. There are 14 residues in the CDR3. CDR3 sequence reads: CASKGFPNTGELFF. The CDR3 coding sequence is TGTGCCAGCAAGGGGTTCCCGAACACCGGGGAGCTGTTTTTT.

This clone was seen only a few times. The chain links TRBV5-1 to TRBJ1-2; maybe TRBD1 (5 bases). Germline loops: CDR1 SGHRS, CDR2 YFSETQ. The CDR3 covers 14 residues. Trimming removed 0 bases from V and 8 bases from J, with 14 bases in between. The CDR3 reads CASSLDGTAGGYTF. The CDR3 DNA is TGCGCCAGCAGCTTGGATGGGACTGCTGGGGGCTACACCTTC.

The gene calls are TRBV25-1 and TRBJ2-3; perhaps TRBD2 as D (6 bases). The CDR3 extends over 14 amino acids. The germline CDR1 and CDR2 sequences are MGHDK and SYGVNS. Trimming removed 7 bases from V and 2 bases from J, with 13 bases in between. The DNA of the CDR3 is TGTGCCAGCAATAGGGGCGGGATCACAGATACGCAGTATTTT. Translation: CASNRGGITDTQYF.

This clone showed up just once. The V gene is TRBV4-1, the J gene TRBJ1-1; possibly TRBD1 for D (5 bases). Trimming took off 1 base at V and 4 bases at J, with 10 bases between the two ends. CDR1 MGHRA and CDR2 YSYEKL come from the germline V gene. CDR3 length: 14 amino acids. The CDR3 DNA follows: TGCGCCAGCAGCCAAGTAGGGAGGGGCACTGAAGCTTTCTTT. This codes for CASSQVGRGTEAFF.

V and J are TRBV6-5 and TRBJ2-7, with 7 bases that match TRBD1. Trimming at V came to 10 bases and at J to 2 bases, leaving 14 bases not matched to a gene. The CDR3 length is 15 residues. Germline CDR1 MNHEY, CDR2 SVGAGI. CDR3 in amino acids: CATGERGGFTYEQYF. CDR3 nucleotide sequence: TGTGCCACTGGGGAGAGAGGGGGCTTCACCTACGAGCAGTACTTC.

Comments on this clone: The same CDR3 can be traced to other DNA sequences in this sample. The V gene is TRBV29-1, the J gene TRBJ1-1; no reliable D call. Germline V gene sequence: CDR1 SQVTM, CDR2 ANQGSEA. Between the trimmed V and J ends, which lost 6 bases and 0 bases, there was a span of 20 bases. This CDR3 contains 16 residues. The CDR3 is CSVATTRGPLNTEAFF. CDR3 DNA: TGCAGCGTCGCAACGACACGAGGGCCCTTGAACACTGAAGCTTTCTTT.

This chain connects TRBV28 to TRBJ2-2, with a weak D call TRBD2 (5 bases). The CDR3 is 15 residues long. The germline gives CDR1 MDHEN, CDR2 SYDVKM. The germline V and J ends were trimmed by 5 bases and 1 base, with 11 bases remaining between them. In DNA, the CDR3 is TGTGCCAGCAGTCGACTACCAGTGAACACCGGGGAGCTGTTTTTT. This translates into CASSRLPVNTGELFF.